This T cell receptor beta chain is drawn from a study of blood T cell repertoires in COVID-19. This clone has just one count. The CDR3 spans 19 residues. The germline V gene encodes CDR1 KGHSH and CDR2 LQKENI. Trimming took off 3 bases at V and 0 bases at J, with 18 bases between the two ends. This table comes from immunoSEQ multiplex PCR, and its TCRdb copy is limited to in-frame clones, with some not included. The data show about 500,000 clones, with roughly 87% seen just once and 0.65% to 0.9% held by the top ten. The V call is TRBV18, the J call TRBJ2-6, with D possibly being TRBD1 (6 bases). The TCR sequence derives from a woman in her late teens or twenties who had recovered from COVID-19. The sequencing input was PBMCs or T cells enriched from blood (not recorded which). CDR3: CASSPKGPRDISGANVLTF. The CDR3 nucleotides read TGTGCCAGCTCACCGAAAGGACCGAGGGACATCTCTGGGGCCAACGTCCTGACTTTC.